A selection of T cell receptor beta chains follows, all from one sample in a study of blood T cell repertoires in COVID-19. Method: immunoSEQ multiplex PCR; TCRdb's copy keeps in-frame clones and lacks some. The table has fewer than 200,000 clones, 84% seen once. Sequencing input: peripheral blood. The origin of the receptors is a man aged 35 to 55 who had recovered from COVID-19. Each CDR3 is given with its conserved first and last residue. The D gene is left open where the match is weak. Rows may omit the clone size; those that give it use once, few, many or a size class.

abundance: .
d_gene: .
v_gene: TRBV28
j_gene: TRBJ1-3
CDR3aa: CASSLPQGGNTIYF
CDR3nt: TGTGCCAGCAGTTTACCACAGGGAGGAAACACCATATATTTT

abundance: once
d_gene: TRBD2
v_gene: TRBV25-1
j_gene: TRBJ2-1
CDR3aa: CASSGRLARVPNEQFF
CDR3nt: TGTGCCAGCAGTGGCCGACTAGCGCGAGTACCCAATGAGCAGTTCTTC

abundance: .
d_gene: .
v_gene: TRBV27
j_gene: TRBJ2-1
CDR3aa: CAIIVFAEGHNEQFF
CDR3nt: TGTGCCATCATCGTGTTCGCGGAGGGCCACAATGAGCAGTTCTTC

abundance: .
d_gene: TRBD1
v_gene: TRBV20-1
j_gene: TRBJ2-3
CDR3aa: CSARKDRMWFF
CDR3nt: TGCAGTGCTAGAAAGGACAGGATGTGGTTTTTT

abundance: .
d_gene: TRBD2
v_gene: TRBV5-6
j_gene: TRBJ2-3
CDR3aa: CASRSGLAGTDTQYF
CDR3nt: TGTGCCAGCAGATCCGGACTAGCGGGGACAGATACGCAGTATTTT

abundance: .
d_gene: TRBD2
v_gene: TRBV3-1/TRBV3-2
j_gene: TRBJ2-2
CDR3aa: CASSQDLSGSTGELFF
CDR3nt: TGTGCCAGCAGCCAAGATCTGAGCGGGAGTACCGGGGAGCTGTTTTTT

abundance: .
d_gene: TRBD1
v_gene: TRBV6-2/TRBV6-3
j_gene: TRBJ2-2
CDR3aa: CASSADRGVNTGELFF
CDR3nt: TGTGCCAGCAGTGCCGACAGGGGGGTGAACACCGGGGAGCTGTTTTTT

abundance: once
d_gene: .
v_gene: TRBV11-2
j_gene: TRBJ2-5
CDR3aa: CASSLDMETQYF
CDR3nt: TGTGCCAGCAGCTTAGATATGGAGACCCAGTACTTC

abundance: .
d_gene: TRBD2
v_gene: TRBV4-3
j_gene: TRBJ2-2
CDR3aa: CASSHTSGDGTGELFF
CDR3nt: TGCGCCAGCAGCCATACTAGCGGGGATGGGACCGGGGAGCTGTTTTTT

abundance: .
d_gene: .
v_gene: TRBV6-1
j_gene: TRBJ1-3
CDR3aa: CASSEPGISGNTIYF
CDR3nt: TGTGCCAGCAGTGAACCAGGCATCTCTGGAAACACCATATATTTT

abundance: .
d_gene: TRBD1
v_gene: TRBV6-5
j_gene: TRBJ1-1
CDR3aa: CASSYEGASEAFF
CDR3nt: TGTGCCAGCAGTTACGAGGGGGCCTCTGAAGCTTTCTTT

abundance: .
d_gene: .
v_gene: TRBV7-8
j_gene: TRBJ2-3
CDR3aa: CASRPGAALSTDTQYF
CDR3nt: TGTGCCAGCAGGCCTGGGGCAGCGCTGAGCACAGATACGCAGTATTTT

abundance: .
d_gene: TRBD1
v_gene: TRBV27
j_gene: TRBJ1-5
CDR3aa: CASSAGQGFGNQPQHF
CDR3nt: TGTGCCAGCAGTGCGGGACAGGGGTTTGGCAATCAGCCCCAGCATTTT

abundance: .
d_gene: TRBD1
v_gene: TRBV6-5
j_gene: TRBJ2-5
CDR3aa: CASSHLQGEQETQYF
CDR3nt: TGTGCCAGCAGCCATTTGCAGGGGGAACAAGAGACCCAGTACTTC

abundance: .
d_gene: .
v_gene: TRBV7-2
j_gene: TRBJ1-2
CDR3aa: CASSLLKGDYGYTF
CDR3nt: TGTGCCAGCAGCTTATTAAAAGGGGACTATGGCTACACCTTC

abundance: .
d_gene: .
v_gene: TRBV4-3
j_gene: TRBJ1-1
CDR3aa: CASSQDDDRNTEAFF
CDR3nt: TGCGCCAGCAGCCAAGATGACGACAGGAACACTGAAGCTTTCTTT

abundance: .
d_gene: .
v_gene: TRBV7-9
j_gene: TRBJ2-7
CDR3aa: CASSQGQHYEQYF
CDR3nt: TGTGCCAGTTCACAGGGTCAGCACTACGAGCAGTACTTC

abundance: .
d_gene: TRBD1
v_gene: TRBV11-3
j_gene: TRBJ2-7
CDR3aa: CASSPPGQAREQYF
CDR3nt: TGTGCCAGCAGCCCGCCGGGACAGGCACGCGAGCAGTACTTC

abundance: .
d_gene: .
v_gene: TRBV11-2
j_gene: TRBJ2-1
CDR3aa: CASSLTKREQFF
CDR3nt: TGTGCCAGCAGCTTAACCAAGCGTGAGCAGTTCTTC

abundance: .
d_gene: TRBD1
v_gene: TRBV10-3
j_gene: TRBJ1-1
CDR3aa: CAIRDRGVNTEAFF
CDR3nt: TGTGCCATCAGGGACAGGGGGGTGAACACTGAAGCTTTCTTT

abundance: .
d_gene: TRBD1
v_gene: TRBV19
j_gene: TRBJ1-5
CDR3aa: CASSIDRGPSNQPQHF
CDR3nt: TGTGCCAGTAGTATCGACAGGGGGCCGAGCAATCAGCCCCAGCATTTT

abundance: .
d_gene: .
v_gene: TRBV15
j_gene: TRBJ2-5
CDR3aa: CATSRGDPTGSGETQYF
CDR3nt: TGTGCCACCAGCAGAGGGGACCCTACAGGGAGTGGAGAGACCCAGTACTTC

abundance: .
d_gene: .
v_gene: TRBV7-9
j_gene: TRBJ2-1
CDR3aa: CASSLGLSWPLFF
CDR3nt: TGTGCCAGCAGCTTAGGTCTTTCATGGCCATTATTCTTC

abundance: .
d_gene: .
v_gene: TRBV28
j_gene: TRBJ1-4
CDR3aa: CASSLAPATNEKLFF
CDR3nt: TGTGCCAGCAGCCTAGCGCCCGCAACTAATGAAAAACTGTTTTTT

abundance: .
d_gene: .
v_gene: TRBV9
j_gene: TRBJ2-3
CDR3aa: CASSVEGRGGTDTQYF
CDR3nt: TGTGCCAGCAGCGTAGAGGGCAGGGGAGGGACAGATACGCAGTATTTT

abundance: .
d_gene: .
v_gene: TRBV18
j_gene: TRBJ1-1
CDR3aa: CASSPVGARDTEAFF
CDR3nt: TGTGCCAGCTCACCAGTGGGGGCGCGGGACACTGAAGCTTTCTTT

abundance: .
d_gene: .
v_gene: TRBV30
j_gene: TRBJ1-3
CDR3aa: CAWRTAKGDTIYF
CDR3nt: TGTGCCTGGAGAACAGCGAAAGGGGACACCATATATTTT

abundance: .
d_gene: .
v_gene: TRBV6-1
j_gene: TRBJ2-7
CDR3aa: CASSYETRTHEQYF
CDR3nt: TGTGCCAGCAGTTATGAGACTAGGACCCACGAGCAGTACTTC

abundance: .
d_gene: .
v_gene: TRBV15
j_gene: TRBJ1-2
CDR3aa: CATSREGGYGYTF
CDR3nt: TGTGCCACCAGCAGGGAGGGAGGCTATGGCTACACCTTC

abundance: .
d_gene: .
v_gene: TRBV11-2
j_gene: TRBJ1-1
CDR3aa: CASSFEILPVAFF
CDR3nt: TGTGCCAGCAGCTTCGAGATTTTACCTGTAGCTTTCTTT

abundance: .
d_gene: .
v_gene: TRBV19
j_gene: TRBJ2-1
CDR3aa: CASSITPARGNEQFF
CDR3nt: TGTGCCAGTAGTATAACTCCTGCTAGGGGCAATGAGCAGTTCTTC

abundance: .
d_gene: .
v_gene: TRBV5-4
j_gene: TRBJ2-5
CDR3aa: CASSGGAQETQYF
CDR3nt: TGTGCCAGCAGTGGTGGAGCTCAAGAGACCCAGTACTTC

abundance: .
d_gene: .
v_gene: TRBV10-3
j_gene: TRBJ2-1
CDR3aa: CAISEIGGYNEQFF
CDR3nt: TGTGCCATCAGTGAAATAGGGGGATACAATGAGCAGTTCTTC

abundance: medium-sized
d_gene: .
v_gene: TRBV6-5
j_gene: TRBJ1-4
CDR3aa: CASAGGEKLFF
CDR3nt: TGTGCCAGCGCCGGGGGTGAAAAACTGTTTTTT

abundance: .
d_gene: .
v_gene: TRBV7-2
j_gene: TRBJ1-3
CDR3aa: CASSSRGTSGNTIYF
CDR3nt: TGTGCCAGCAGCTCCAGGGGAACCTCTGGAAACACCATATATTTT

abundance: many
d_gene: TRBD1
v_gene: TRBV4-2
j_gene: TRBJ1-4
CDR3aa: CASSQRDSGQEKLFF
CDR3nt: TGTGCCAGCAGCCAAAGGGACAGTGGACAGGAAAAACTGTTTTTT

abundance: many
d_gene: TRBD1
v_gene: TRBV6-1
j_gene: TRBJ2-7
CDR3aa: CASSEAGTGSYEQYF
CDR3nt: TGTGCCAGCAGTGAAGCCGGGACAGGGTCCTACGAGCAGTACTTC

abundance: .
d_gene: TRBD2
v_gene: TRBV10-3
j_gene: TRBJ2-3
CDR3aa: CAIRGAGGGLGENTQYF
CDR3nt: TGTGCCATCAGAGGAGCGGGAGGGGGCTTAGGGGAAAATACGCAGTATTTT

abundance: .
d_gene: TRBD2
v_gene: TRBV5-4
j_gene: TRBJ2-7
CDR3aa: CASSLAGGPKEQYF
CDR3nt: TGTGCCAGCAGCTTAGCGGGAGGGCCTAAGGAGCAGTACTTC

abundance: .
d_gene: .
v_gene: TRBV5-8
j_gene: TRBJ1-2
CDR3aa: CASSRRTALQANYGYTF
CDR3nt: TGTGCCAGCAGCAGAAGGACAGCACTCCAAGCTAACTATGGCTACACCTTC

abundance: .
d_gene: .
v_gene: TRBV27
j_gene: TRBJ1-4
CDR3aa: CASSLGLTNEKLFF
CDR3nt: TGTGCCAGCAGTCTGGGACTGACTAATGAAAAACTGTTTTTT

abundance: .
d_gene: .
v_gene: TRBV27
j_gene: TRBJ2-7
CDR3aa: CASSQQFSYEQYF
CDR3nt: TGTGCCAGCAGTCAACAGTTCTCCTACGAGCAGTACTTC

abundance: once
d_gene: .
v_gene: TRBV7-7
j_gene: TRBJ1-4
CDR3aa: CASSLERLASSNEKLFF
CDR3nt: TGTGCTAGCAGCCTCGAGAGGCTCGCATCCTCTAATGAAAAACTGTTTTTT

abundance: .
d_gene: .
v_gene: TRBV7-2
j_gene: TRBJ1-6
CDR3aa: CASSKGGGLYNSPLHF
CDR3nt: TGTGCCAGCAGTAAGGGGGGGGGACTCTATAATTCACCCCTCCACTTT

abundance: .
d_gene: .
v_gene: TRBV10-1
j_gene: TRBJ1-5
CDR3aa: CASSPRLYSNQPQHF
CDR3nt: TGCGCCAGCAGTCCCAGACTGTATAGCAATCAGCCCCAGCATTTT

abundance: .
d_gene: .
v_gene: TRBV6-5
j_gene: TRBJ2-7
CDR3aa: CASSYSISRAYEQYF
CDR3nt: TGTGCCAGCAGTTACTCGATATCCAGGGCCTACGAGCAGTACTTC

abundance: .
d_gene: .
v_gene: TRBV7-2
j_gene: TRBJ1-1
CDR3aa: CASSRQTNTEAFF
CDR3nt: TGTGCCAGCAGCCGACAGACGAACACTGAAGCTTTCTTT

abundance: .
d_gene: TRBD1
v_gene: TRBV5-1
j_gene: TRBJ2-7
CDR3aa: CASSLGTGAHEQYF
CDR3nt: TGCGCCAGCAGCTTGGGGACAGGGGCACACGAGCAGTACTTC

abundance: .
d_gene: .
v_gene: TRBV2
j_gene: TRBJ1-2
CDR3aa: CASSEPDSESVWGYTF
CDR3nt: TGTGCCAGCAGTGAGCCGGACTCCGAATCGGTGTGGGGCTACACCTTC

abundance: .
d_gene: .
v_gene: TRBV28
j_gene: TRBJ2-7
CDR3aa: CASSSRGYAPYEQYF
CDR3nt: TGTGCCAGCAGTTCCCGGGGGTACGCGCCCTACGAGCAGTACTTC

abundance: .
d_gene: .
v_gene: TRBV7-2
j_gene: TRBJ2-5
CDR3aa: CASSLRVETQYF
CDR3nt: TGTGCCAGCAGCTTACGTGTAGAGACCCAGTACTTC

abundance: few
d_gene: .
v_gene: TRBV6-2/TRBV6-3
j_gene: TRBJ2-2
CDR3aa: CASSVLTGELFF
CDR3nt: TGTGCCAGCAGCGTCCTTACCGGGGAGCTGTTTTTT